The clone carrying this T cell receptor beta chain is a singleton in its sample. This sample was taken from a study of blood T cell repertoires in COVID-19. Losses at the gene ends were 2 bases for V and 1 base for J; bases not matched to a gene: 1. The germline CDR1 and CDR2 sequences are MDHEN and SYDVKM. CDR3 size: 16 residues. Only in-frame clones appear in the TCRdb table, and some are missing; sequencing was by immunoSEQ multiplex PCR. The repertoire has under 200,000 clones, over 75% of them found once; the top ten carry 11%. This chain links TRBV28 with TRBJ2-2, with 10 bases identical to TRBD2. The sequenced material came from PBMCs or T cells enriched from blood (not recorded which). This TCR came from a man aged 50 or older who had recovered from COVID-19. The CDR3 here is CASSLLAGVNTGELFF. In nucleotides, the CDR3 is TGTGCCAGCAGTTTACTAGCGGGGGTGAACACCGGGGAGCTGTTTTTT.